Presented here are 21 T cell receptor beta chains from one specimen sequenced in a study of blood T cell repertoires in COVID-19 (dated by TCRdb to 2020 to 2022). The library came from the immunoSEQ multiplex PCR assay. TCRdb's version of the immuneACCESS table is confined to in-frame rearrangements and falls short of the full clone set. An unresolved V gene accounts for under half of the shortfall where checked; the remainder is of unknown origin. This sample gives 150,000 to 160,000 clones in total; about four fifths of them show up just once. The ten largest make up roughly 0.56% of the sample. Sequenced: peripheral blood. Receptors were obtained from a man aged 55 to 70 with acute or convalescent COVID-19.

The chain links TRBV30 to TRBJ2-5; D remains unclear. CDR3 size: 12 residues. Between the trimmed V and J ends, which lost 2 bases and 1 base, there was a span of 5 bases. Germline CDR1 and CDR2: GTSNPN and SVGIG (reference sequence). DNA for the CDR3: TGTGCCTGGAGTAGAGCCCAAGAGACCCAGTACTTC. It translates to CAWSRAQETQYF.

The chain combines TRBV7-6 with TRBJ2-7; a possible D gene is TRBD2 (6 bases). V was shortened by 1 base and J by 3 bases, with 16 bases between the two germline ends. Germline-derived CDR1 and CDR2 are SGHVS and FNYEAQ. The CDR3 totals 16 residues. Here the CDR3 reads CASSLGVQFSGYEQYF. As DNA, the CDR3 is TGTGCCAGCAGCTTAGGTGTTCAGTTTAGCGGCTACGAGCAGTACTTC.

The rearrangement joins TRBV5-1 to TRBJ2-1; 7 nucleotides line up with TRBD2. This CDR3 spans 17 amino acids. Trimming removed 4 bases from V and 0 bases from J; junction bases left unmatched: 10. Germline lookup yields CDR1 SGHRS and CDR2 YFSETQ. The CDR3 loop reads CASSARLAGSSYNEQFF. The CDR3 region has the DNA TGCGCCAGCAGCGCCCGACTAGCCGGGAGCTCCTACAATGAGCAGTTCTTC.

Here the CDR3 reads CASSVEVAGGSQETQYF. The DNA of the CDR3 is TGTGCCAGCAGCGTAGAGGTAGCGGGGGGTTCCCAAGAGACCCAGTACTTC. This rearrangement joins TRBV9 to TRBJ2-5, with 10 nucleotides matching TRBD2. CDR1 is SGDLS, CDR2 YYNGEE, per germline. This CDR3 spans 17 amino acids. The trim removed 0 bases at V and 1 base at J, leaving 6 bases unmatched. The whole variable domain, filled in from reference TRBV9 and TRBJ2-5, reads DSGVTQTPKHLITATGQRVTLRCSPRSGDLSVYWYQQSLDQGLQFLIQYYNGEERAKGNILERFSAQQFPDLHSELNLSSLELGDSALYFCASSVEVAGGSQETQYFGPGTRLLVL.

This chain connects TRBV7-2 to TRBJ1-1; weak D call: TRBD1 (6 bases). The V end lost 5 bases, the J end lost 4 bases, and 20 bases lay between the germline ends. Germline loops: CDR1 SGHTA, CDR2 FQGNSA. The CDR3 loop spans 16 amino acids. The CDR3 DNA sequence: TGTGCCAGCAGCCCCCATGAGAGGGGGTCACGCACTGAAGCTTTCTTT. As protein: CASSPHERGSRTEAFF.

The chain is built from TRBV7-2 and TRBJ1-2, with D unresolved. The CDR3 length is 16 residues. CDR1 is SGHTA and CDR2 is FQGNSA in the germline V gene. Between the trimmed V and J ends, which lost 3 bases and 6 bases, there was a span of 20 bases. The CDR3 reads CASSFAEGRAGNGYTF. The CDR3 DNA reads TGTGCCAGCAGCTTTGCGGAGGGAAGGGCGGGAAATGGCTACACCTTC. Full variable domain (rest looked up from reference TRBV7-2 and TRBJ1-2): GAGVSQSPSNKVTEKGKDVELRCDPISGHTALYWYRQSLGQGLEFLIYFQGNSAPDKSGLPSDRFSAERTGGSVSTLTIQRTQQEDSAVYLCASSFAEGRAGNGYTFGSGTRLTVV.

The chain has TRBV9 and TRBJ2-5; 7 nucleotides line up with TRBD1. J was trimmed by 4 bases and V by 4 bases; bases with no gene match: 7. Germline V gene data show CDR1 as SGDLS and CDR2 as YYNGEE. There are 14 residues in the CDR3. CDR3 DNA: TGTGCCAGCAGCTCCGGACAGGTCCGAGAGACCCAGTACTTC. This codes for CASSSGQVRETQYF.

This clone appeared a single time. This chain links TRBV19 with TRBJ1-2, with 8 bases that match TRBD1. The CDR3 is made up of 15 amino acids. Trimming at V came to 7 bases and at J to 5 bases, leaving 12 bases not matched to a gene. The germline V gene has CDR1 LNHDA and CDR2 SQIVND (reference sequence). The CDR3 loop reads CASINQGANPYGYTF. DNA for the CDR3: TGTGCCAGTATCAACCAGGGGGCGAACCCGTATGGCTACACCTTC.

The CDR3 loop reads CASHGGFGTEAFF. For the CDR3, the DNA is TGTGCCAGCCATGGGGGCTTTGGCACTGAAGCTTTCTTT. The rearrangement uses TRBV28 and TRBJ1-1; the D gene is possibly TRBD1 (6 bases). V dropped 8 bases and J dropped 4 bases, with 14 bases sitting between them. The CDR3 has 13 amino acids. The germline V gene encodes CDR1 MDHEN and CDR2 SYDVKM.

This clone was seen once. The J gene is TRBJ2-3, the V gene TRBV24-1; TRBD2 agrees at 9 bases. The V and J ends lost 8 bases and 0 bases, in that order; junction bases with no gene match: 5. The CDR3 runs 15 residues. Germline loops: CDR1 KGHDR, CDR2 SFDVKD. This CDR3 is CATNSGRTSTDTQYF. CDR3 sequence (DNA): TGTGCCACCAATAGCGGGAGAACTAGCACAGATACGCAGTATTTT.

The rearrangement uses TRBV27 and TRBJ1-6; D is unclear. The CDR3 spans 14 residues. Looked up from germline, CDR1 is MNHEY and CDR2 is SMNVEV (reference sequence). V was cut by 6 bases and J by 9 bases, with 15 bases left in between. The CDR3 here is CASSRDTGGSPLHF. The CDR3 DNA is TGTGCCAGCAGCCGGGATACGGGTGGTTCACCCCTCCACTTT.

The chain recombines TRBV3-1 (or the pseudogene TRBV3-2) with TRBJ2-2; the D is unclear. The V end lost 4 bases, the J end lost 4 bases, and 10 bases lay between the germline ends. This CDR3 comprises 14 residues. Germline assignment: CDR1 LGHDT and CDR2 YNNKEL (reference sequence). The CDR3 region has the DNA TGTGCCAGCAGCCCGGGTCCGGGCACCGGGGAGCTGTTTTTT. Its protein product is CASSPGPGTGELFF.

The chain links TRBV5-5 to TRBJ2-5, with TRBD1 as a possible D gene (6 bases). V dropped 3 bases and J dropped 3 bases, with 18 bases sitting between them. Germline V gene lookup returns CDR1 SGHKS and CDR2 YYEKEE (reference sequence). The CDR3 is 16 residues long. The CDR3 DNA reads TGTGCCAGCAGCTGGCCCCCGGGACAAGATAAAGAGACCCAGTACTTC. Encoded protein: CASSWPPGQDKETQYF.

The rearrangement joins TRBV24-1 to TRBJ2-1, with 7 positions matching TRBD1. The CDR3 totals 14 residues. Germline CDR1 and CDR2: KGHDR and SFDVKD. With 3 bases clipped from V and 4 bases from J, the junction kept 2 bases outside the gene matches. CDR3 loop: CATSDGDSYNEQFF. The DNA of the CDR3 is TGTGCCACCAGTGATGGGGACAGTTACAATGAGCAGTTCTTC.

This chain uses TRBV19 with TRBJ2-2; tentatively, D is TRBD1 (6 bases). CDR3 length: 14 amino acids. Trimming shortened V by 10 bases and J by 1 base, and 13 bases separated the two germline ends. Germline assignment: CDR1 LNHDA and CDR2 SQIVND (reference sequence). CDR3 region: CATTDRRNTGELFF. DNA for the CDR3: TGTGCCACCACAGACAGGAGGAACACCGGGGAGCTGTTTTTT.

This sequence joins TRBV4-3 and TRBJ2-2; 10 nucleotides line up with TRBD2. CDR3 size: 16 residues. The J segment lost 2 bases and the V segment lost 3 bases, leaving 3 bases of the junction unmatched. Germline CDR1 and CDR2: LGHNA and YSLEER. The CDR3 coding sequence is TGCGCCAGCAGCCAGCAACTAGCGGGAAACACCGGGGAGCTGTTTTTT. Protein sequence: CASSQQLAGNTGELFF.

The chain carries TRBV19 and TRBJ2-7; possibly TRBD1 for D (6 bases). Trimming took off 1 base at V and 1 base at J, with 8 bases between the two ends. The CDR3 runs to 14 residues. The germline CDR1 and CDR2 sequences are LNHDA and SQIVND (reference sequence). In nucleotides, the CDR3 is TGTGCCAGTAGTATAGCACAGGGTTCCTACGAGCAGTACTTC. It encodes CASSIAQGSYEQYF. The full variable domain, in which reference TRBV19 and TRBJ2-7 provide the parts outside the CDR3, is DGGITQSPKYLFRKEGQNVTLSCEQNLNHDAMYWYRQDPGQGLRLIYYSQIVNDFQKGDIAEGYSVSREKKESFPLTVTSAQKNPTAFYLCASSIAQGSYEQYFGPGTRLTVT.

This clone was seen a handful of times. The chain is built from TRBV12-3 or TRBV12-4 and TRBJ2-7; 7 bases are a match to TRBD2. The length of the CDR3 is 12 residues. After removal of 6 bases from V and 3 bases from J, the junction contained 2 bases not matched to a gene. CDR3: CASRRENYEQYF. CDR3 bases: TGTGCCAGCAGGCGGGAGAACTACGAGCAGTACTTC.

The gene calls are TRBV19 and TRBJ1-5, with a tentative D call TRBD1 (6 bases). V lost 4 bases and J lost 0, with 19 bases in between. Germline CDR1 is LNHDA and CDR2 is SQIVND (reference sequence). The CDR3 length is 18 residues. The CDR3 loop reads CASSRGGIGTLSNQPQHF. The CDR3 nucleotides read TGTGCCAGTAGTAGGGGGGGCATTGGGACCCTTAGCAATCAGCCCCAGCATTTT.

This clone appeared a single time. V usage is TRBV7-3 and J usage is TRBJ2-3, with 7 bases that match TRBD2. Germline CDR1 SGHTA, CDR2 FQGTGA. The ends lost 4 bases at V and 4 bases at J; junction bases unmatched: 5. The CDR3 is 14 amino acids. The CDR3: CASSWAGDADTQYF. Written as DNA, the CDR3 is TGTGCCAGCAGCTGGGCGGGGGATGCAGATACGCAGTATTTT.

The chain recombines TRBV7-9 with TRBJ2-7, with D maybe TRBD2 (6 bases). Germline CDR1 is SEHNR and CDR2 is FQNEAQ (reference sequence). V lost 11 bases and J lost 4, with 18 bases in between. The CDR3 runs 13 residues. CDR3 sequence: CALGVAERYEQYF. In nucleotides, the CDR3 is TGTGCCCTGGGGGTAGCGGAGAGGTACGAGCAGTACTTC.